The 21 T cell receptor beta chains reported below all come from one sample, sequenced in a study of response to subunit inactivated influenza vaccine. One entry per CDR3 protein results from TCRdb running MiXCR on the RT-PCR reads. The repertoire holds 600,000 to 700,000 distinct CDR3 sequences, with 11% to 15% as singletons. The specimen comprised PBMCs from blood, sampled approximately 15 days before vaccination. The receptors originated from a man between 45 and 60 years old who received an inactivated influenza vaccine.

Only a few counts were recorded for this clonotype. CDR3 amino acids: CASSLLRDRGAHGYTF. The CDR3 DNA is TGTGCCAGCAGTCTATTAAGGGACAGGGGGGCTCATGGCTACACCTTC. V is TRBV12-3 or TRBV12-4 and J is TRBJ1-2, with 11 bases that match TRBD1. The V and J ends lost 5 bases and 6 bases, in that order; junction bases with no gene match: 11. This CDR3 is 16 amino acids long.

The rearrangement joins TRBV3-1 to TRBJ2-5, with 8 bases identical to TRBD2. The CDR3 consists of 14 residues. From germline, CDR1 is LGHDT and CDR2 YNNKEL (reference sequence). V lost 4 bases and J lost 5; bases outside the gene matches: 6. The CDR3 nucleotides read TGTGCCAGCAGCCCTGCGGGGGGAGCGGAGACCCAGTACTTC. Protein product: CASSPAGGAETQYF.

The chain carries TRBV6-6 and TRBJ2-1; unclear D gene. The CDR3 length is 13 residues. Looked up from germline, CDR1 is MNHNY and CDR2 is SVGAGI (reference sequence). Trimming cost V 6 bases and J 2 bases, with 8 bases left between them. The CDR3 sequence: CASRLIPYNEQFF. CDR3 nucleotide sequence: TGTGCCAGCAGATTAATCCCCTACAATGAGCAGTTCTTC.

This clonotype turned up a few times. The chain couples TRBV5-1 to TRBJ2-3; perhaps TRBD2 as D (6 bases). Trimming cost V 4 bases and J 4 bases, with 13 bases left between them. This CDR3 comprises 14 residues. Germline V gene sequence: CDR1 SGHRS, CDR2 YFSETQ. The chain's CDR3 is CASSGVGTADTQYF. For the CDR3, the DNA is TGCGCCAGCAGCGGGGTCGGGACTGCAGATACGCAGTATTTT.

This clonotype came up a few times. V and J are TRBV18 and TRBJ2-1; 9 bases map to TRBD2. J gave up 8 bases and V 3 bases, and 11 bases lay outside the gene matches. Germline loops: CDR1 KGHSH, CDR2 LQKENI. The CDR3 contains 16 residues. As DNA, the CDR3 is TGTGCCAGCTCACCTCCTATGCGGGGGGGCTCGGATGAGCAGTTCTTC. It yields the protein CASSPPMRGGSDEQFF.

V is TRBV4-2 and J is TRBJ1-5, with 7 positions matching TRBD1. With V trimmed by 4 bases and J by 7 bases, 10 bases remained unmatched. The CDR3 runs to 15 residues. Germline V lookup: CDR1 LGHNA, CDR2 YNFKEQ. CDR3 amino acids: CASSPRTTGVQPQHF. The CDR3 coding sequence is TGTGCCAGCAGCCCTCGAACTACAGGGGTGCAGCCCCAGCATTTT.

The rearrangement uses TRBV4-1 and TRBJ1-6; D unresolved. CDR3 length: 15 amino acids. Germline-derived CDR1 and CDR2 are MGHRA and YSYEKL. V was clipped by 0 bases and J by 9 bases, with 12 bases between them. The DNA for the CDR3 is TGCGCCAGCAGCCAAGACGTAGGTTATGGTTCACCCCTCCACTTT. Its protein is CASSQDVGYGSPLHF.

This clonotype was seen a few times. V is TRBV20-1 and J is TRBJ2-1; D remains unclear. CDR3 length equals 15 residues. V shed 4 bases and J shed 5 bases, with 18 bases lying between them. Germline V gene lookup returns CDR1 DFQATT and CDR2 SNEGSKA (reference sequence). For the CDR3, the DNA is TGCAGTGCTACCCGCCCAACGGGTACGAACAATGAGCAGTTCTTC. Translated: CSATRPTGTNNEQFF.

The chain joins TRBV6-5 to TRBJ2-1; the D is unclear. The CDR3 runs to 12 residues. Germline assignment: CDR1 MNHEY and CDR2 SVGAGI. V was clipped by 6 bases and J by 10 bases, with 13 bases between them. In nucleotides, the CDR3 is TGTGCCAGCAGCAAGGGCCCACAGGAGCAGTTCTTC. This gives the protein CASSKGPQEQFF.

This clonotype turned up a few times. The chain employs TRBV5-1 and TRBJ2-3; D gene uncertain. Looked up from germline, CDR1 is SGHRS and CDR2 is YFSETQ. The CDR3 loop spans 15 amino acids. Trimming shortened V by 4 bases and J by 2 bases, and 14 bases separated the two germline ends. The CDR3 region is CASSPQSPNTDTQYF. The CDR3 DNA is TGCGCCAGCAGCCCCCAGTCACCAAACACAGATACGCAGTATTTT.

This clonotype has a handful of counts. CDR3 nucleotides: TGTGCCAGCAGCTTTTTTTCCCGGACAGATACGCAGTATTTT. This codes for CASSFFSRTDTQYF. The chain combines TRBV7-2 with TRBJ2-3, with D unclear. The CDR3 covers 14 residues. V was clipped by 3 bases and J by 3 bases, with 10 bases between them. Looked up from germline, CDR1 is SGHTA and CDR2 is FQGNSA.

The chain joins TRBV5-6 to TRBJ2-1; TRBD2 matches at 12 bases. The V gene's germline CDR1 is SGHDT and CDR2 YYEEEE. J lost 7 bases, V lost 3 bases, and 5 bases had no gene match. The CDR3 spans 15 residues. Written as DNA, the CDR3 is TGTGCCAGCAGCTGGGGCCTAGCGGGGGGGAATGAGCAGTTCTTC. Its translation: CASSWGLAGGNEQFF. The variable domain in full, with the rest retrieved from reference TRBV5-6 and TRBJ2-1, is DAGVTQSPTHLIKTRGQQVTLRCSPKSGHDTVSWYQQALGQGPQFIFQYYEEEERQRGNFPDRFSGHQFPNYSSELNVNALLLGDSALYLCASSWGLAGGNEQFFGPGTRLTVL.

The rearrangement uses TRBV20-1 and TRBJ2-3; a possible D gene is TRBD2 (6 bases). The length of the CDR3 is 15 residues. The germline CDR1 and CDR2 sequences are DFQATT and SNEGSKA (reference sequence). V was trimmed by 6 bases and J by 5 bases, leaving 21 bases between them. CDR3 sequence reads: CSASWVRVEGDTQYF. CDR3 in DNA: TGCAGTGCCAGTTGGGTTCGGGTGGAGGGAGATACGCAGTATTTT.

This clonotype was seen more than once but under ten times. The chain recombines TRBV7-2 with TRBJ2-3; maybe TRBD2 (7 bases). Germline lookup yields CDR1 SGHTA and CDR2 FQGNSA. V shed 5 bases and J shed 3 bases, with 18 bases lying between them. This CDR3 region has 16 residues. The CDR3 sequence is CASSPGRGRGTDTQYF. The CDR3 DNA follows: TGTGCCAGCAGCCCCGGGCGGGGGCGAGGGACAGATACGCAGTATTTT.

Comments on this clonotype: The junction does not match germline at one end; this may be a read error. V gene TRBV24-1 combines with J gene TRBJ2-1; 9 bases align to TRBD1. Germline V gene data show CDR1 as KGHDR and CDR2 as SFDVKD. The CDR3 length is 17 residues. CDR3 region: CATCDFPLIGGQGEQFF. CDR3 coding DNA: TGTGCCACCTGTGATTTCCCCCTAATTGGGGGACAGGGTGAGCAGTTCTTC.

The gene calls are TRBV30 and TRBJ2-1; the D is unclear. The V end was cut by 0 bases, the J end by 0 bases, with 6 bases between. The CDR3 extends over 14 amino acids. Germline CDR1 GTSNPN, CDR2 SVGIG (reference sequence). CDR3 nucleotide sequence: TGTGCCTGGAGTGTGGCAGGCTCCTACAATGAGCAGTTCTTC. Translation gives CAWSVAGSYNEQFF.

This clonotype was found a few times. The genes are TRBV12-3 or TRBV12-4 and TRBJ1-5; the D is unclear. This CDR3 region has 15 residues. V was pared by 1 base and J by 0 bases, with 7 bases between. CDR3 loop: CASSLVSLSNQPQHF. The CDR3 DNA follows: TGTGCCAGCAGTTTAGTGAGCCTTAGCAATCAGCCCCAGCATTTT.

V is TRBV7-9 and J is TRBJ2-3; D unresolved. The germline gives CDR1 SEHNR, CDR2 FQNEAQ (reference sequence). This CDR3 is built from 17 residues. V lost 7 bases, J lost 2 bases, and 22 bases lay in between. The CDR3 DNA follows: TGTGCCAGCAACATCCCCAAGCGTTCAGCAGCCACAGATACGCAGTATTTT. Its translation: CASNIPKRSAATDTQYF.

The table lists this clonotype with a few counts. The J gene is TRBJ2-2, the V gene TRBV11-2; the D gene is possibly TRBD2 (5 bases). Germline V gives CDR1 SGHAT, CDR2 FQNNGV. V lost 5 bases and J 7 bases, leaving 11 bases between the germline ends. The CDR3 spans 13 residues. The CDR3 loop is CASSRDYFGELFF. DNA for the CDR3: TGTGCCAGCAGCAGAGACTACTTCGGGGAGCTGTTTTTT.

This clonotype was counted ten times or more. J is TRBJ1-2 and V is TRBV29-1, with TRBD1 matching 8 bases. The CDR3 length is 14 residues. After removal of 3 bases from V and 4 bases from J, the junction contained 7 bases not matched to a gene. CDR1 and CDR2 from the germline V gene are SQVTM and ANQGSEA. The CDR3: CSVDTDRGFYGYTF. CDR3 DNA sequence: TGCAGCGTTGATACCGACAGGGGATTCTATGGCTACACCTTC.

This clonotype was seen more than once but under ten times. The chain joins TRBV15 to TRBJ1-3, with a tentative D call TRBD1 (6 bases). Trimming removed 5 bases from V and 3 bases from J, with 20 bases in between. The germline CDR1 and CDR2 sequences are LNHNV and YYDKDF (reference sequence). This CDR3 comprises 17 residues. The CDR3 DNA reads TGTGCCACCAGCCCCTCCTTTTTGGACAGCATTGGAAACACCATATATTTT. Protein: CATSPSFLDSIGNTIYF.